These T cell receptor beta chains were read from a single sample in a study of cytomegalovirus exposure and HLA in healthy donors. The repertoire was sequenced with immunoSEQ multiplex PCR; TCRdb's copy has only in-frame clones and lacks some. This sample yields 90,000 to 150,000 clones, of which about three fifths are seen a single time; about 9.1% belongs to the top ten. The specimen was PBMCs. All receptors derive from a man aged 40-49 years in good health and CMV-seropositive. Each CDR3 is given with its conserved first and last residue. Fields, in order: D gene, V gene, clone size, J gene, CDR3 DNA, CDR3 protein. The D gene is left open where the match is weak. Size tells how often a clone was seen (once, few, many) or the class of an expanded clone, and some rows leave it out.

d_call: NA; v_call: TRBV6-5; clone_size: NA; j_call: TRBJ2-3; cdr3_nt: TGTGCCAGCAGTTACTCGGGGACTGGCACAGATACGCAGTATTTT; cdr3_aa: CASSYSGTGTDTQYF
d_call: NA; v_call: TRBV29-1; clone_size: few; j_call: TRBJ1-2; cdr3_nt: TGCAGCGTTGTGGGATGGGGGGGCGCGGACCGGAATGGCTACACCTTC; cdr3_aa: CSVVGWGGADRNGYTF
d_call: NA; v_call: TRBV2; clone_size: NA; j_call: TRBJ2-2; cdr3_nt: TGTGCCAGCAAAGGAGGGACCAACACCGGGGAGCTGTTTTTT; cdr3_aa: CASKGGTNTGELFF
d_call: NA; v_call: TRBV28; clone_size: NA; j_call: TRBJ2-3; cdr3_nt: TGTGCCAGTGGACTAAACCCTACGCAGTATTTT; cdr3_aa: CASGLNPTQYF
d_call: TRBD2; v_call: TRBV6-6; clone_size: NA; j_call: TRBJ2-3; cdr3_nt: TGTGCCAGCAGTTACTATGGCGGGAGCGCAGATACGCAGTATTTT; cdr3_aa: CASSYYGGSADTQYF
d_call: TRBD1; v_call: TRBV7-9; clone_size: NA; j_call: TRBJ1-1; cdr3_nt: TGTGCCAGCAGCCAAGGACAGGTGGGGAACACTGAAGCTTTCTTT; cdr3_aa: CASSQGQVGNTEAFF
d_call: TRBD1; v_call: TRBV28; clone_size: NA; j_call: TRBJ1-4; cdr3_nt: TGTGCCAGCAGTTCAGACCGACACAGGGGGTTCGGTTCGTTAAATGAAAAACTGTTTTTT; cdr3_aa: CASSSDRHRGFGSLNEKLFF
d_call: NA; v_call: TRBV10-3; clone_size: NA; j_call: TRBJ1-1; cdr3_nt: TGTGCCATCAGTCTTGGACATTCGAACACTGAAGCTTTCTTT; cdr3_aa: CAISLGHSNTEAFF
d_call: NA; v_call: TRBV13; clone_size: NA; j_call: TRBJ1-2; cdr3_nt: TGTGCCAGCAGCTTCGGGGTGAACTATGGCTACACCTTC; cdr3_aa: CASSFGVNYGYTF
d_call: TRBD1; v_call: TRBV6-1; clone_size: NA; j_call: TRBJ1-2; cdr3_nt: TGTGCCAGCAGTGAGACCCCGGGACAGGGGGCCGTTGGCTACACCTTC; cdr3_aa: CASSETPGQGAVGYTF
d_call: TRBD2; v_call: TRBV11-2; clone_size: NA; j_call: TRBJ2-7; cdr3_nt: TGTGCCAGCAGGTCCGTTAGCGGGAGGGTCGACGACGAGCAGTACTTC; cdr3_aa: CASRSVSGRVDDEQYF
d_call: TRBD1; v_call: TRBV15; clone_size: NA; j_call: TRBJ1-1; cdr3_nt: TGTGCCACCAGCAGAGATATGGACAGGGTGAACACTGAAGCTTTCTTT; cdr3_aa: CATSRDMDRVNTEAFF
d_call: NA; v_call: TRBV7-9; clone_size: NA; j_call: TRBJ2-5; cdr3_nt: TGTGCCAGCAGTGAGCGTTGGGGGGTTGACGGAGAGACCCAGTACTTC; cdr3_aa: CASSERWGVDGETQYF
d_call: NA; v_call: TRBV7-9; clone_size: NA; j_call: TRBJ2-1; cdr3_nt: TGTGCCAGCAGCTTTACAGGTGTCGATGAGCAGTTCTTC; cdr3_aa: CASSFTGVDEQFF
d_call: NA; v_call: TRBV4-3; clone_size: NA; j_call: TRBJ1-4; cdr3_nt: TGCGCCAGCAGCCAATTCCGGTGGGGCGCGGGGAGTGAAAAACTGTTTTTT; cdr3_aa: CASSQFRWGAGSEKLFF
d_call: TRBD1; v_call: TRBV2; clone_size: NA; j_call: TRBJ1-1; cdr3_nt: TGTGCCAGCAGTCCACAGGGGGCTGGGACTAACACTGAAGCTTTCTTT; cdr3_aa: CASSPQGAGTNTEAFF
d_call: TRBD1; v_call: TRBV2; clone_size: NA; j_call: TRBJ1-3; cdr3_nt: TGTGCCAGCAGTGAAGGGACAGGCCGCTCTGGAAACACCATATATTTT; cdr3_aa: CASSEGTGRSGNTIYF
d_call: TRBD2; v_call: TRBV27; clone_size: NA; j_call: TRBJ2-1; cdr3_nt: TGTGCCAGCAGTTTCCTAGCGGGAGGTAGTTGGGGTTACAATGAGCAGTTCTTC; cdr3_aa: CASSFLAGGSWGYNEQFF
d_call: TRBD1; v_call: TRBV5-1; clone_size: once; j_call: TRBJ2-3; cdr3_nt: TGCGCCAGCAGCTTGGCCGGACAGGGGTTCACAGATACGCAGTATTTT; cdr3_aa: CASSLAGQGFTDTQYF
d_call: TRBD1; v_call: TRBV29-1; clone_size: NA; j_call: TRBJ2-1; cdr3_nt: TGCAGCGGGGACAGAGGACCCAATGAGCAGTTCTTC; cdr3_aa: CSGDRGPNEQFF
d_call: NA; v_call: TRBV6-5; clone_size: NA; j_call: TRBJ2-7; cdr3_nt: TGTGCCAGCAGTCCCACCCCACCAGGGTACGAGCAGTACTTC; cdr3_aa: CASSPTPPGYEQYF
d_call: NA; v_call: TRBV2; clone_size: NA; j_call: TRBJ2-5; cdr3_nt: TGTGCCAGCTTCTCGTCTAGCGTAGGCGAGACCCAGTACTTC; cdr3_aa: CASFSSSVGETQYF
d_call: TRBD2; v_call: TRBV13; clone_size: NA; j_call: TRBJ2-7; cdr3_nt: TGTGCCAGCAGTTCCGGACTAGCTTTCTACGAGCAGTACTTC; cdr3_aa: CASSSGLAFYEQYF
d_call: TRBD1; v_call: TRBV14; clone_size: NA; j_call: TRBJ2-5; cdr3_nt: TGTGCCAGCAGCCACAGGGGGCTAGAGACCCAGTACTTC; cdr3_aa: CASSHRGLETQYF
d_call: NA; v_call: TRBV10-3; clone_size: NA; j_call: TRBJ1-2; cdr3_nt: TGTGCCATCACCCTACAGGGAACGGATGGCTACACCTTC; cdr3_aa: CAITLQGTDGYTF
d_call: TRBD2; v_call: TRBV2; clone_size: few; j_call: TRBJ2-7; cdr3_nt: TGTGCCAGCAGTGGGAGCGGGAGGGCCCTTGAGCAGTACTTC; cdr3_aa: CASSGSGRALEQYF
d_call: NA; v_call: TRBV15; clone_size: few; j_call: TRBJ2-3; cdr3_nt: TGTGCCACCAGCAGAGATCTAATCTTAGATACGCAGTATTTT; cdr3_aa: CATSRDLILDTQYF
d_call: TRBD1; v_call: TRBV5-4; clone_size: NA; j_call: TRBJ1-1; cdr3_nt: TGTGCCAGCAGCCCCCGACAGGGTGACACTGAAGCTTTCTTT; cdr3_aa: CASSPRQGDTEAFF
d_call: TRBD2; v_call: TRBV29-1; clone_size: NA; j_call: TRBJ2-1; cdr3_nt: TGCAGCGTTGAAGGGCTAGCGGGAGCGGATGAGCAGTTCTTC; cdr3_aa: CSVEGLAGADEQFF
d_call: TRBD1; v_call: TRBV28; clone_size: NA; j_call: TRBJ2-7; cdr3_nt: TGTGCCAGCAGAATCCAAGGAGGGACAGGGCGTTCCTACGAGCAGTACTTC; cdr3_aa: CASRIQGGTGRSYEQYF
d_call: NA; v_call: TRBV28; clone_size: NA; j_call: TRBJ2-5; cdr3_nt: TGTGCCAGCAATCTAGGGCGAGGGTACCAAGAGACCCAGTACTTC; cdr3_aa: CASNLGRGYQETQYF
d_call: NA; v_call: TRBV7-7; clone_size: NA; j_call: TRBJ2-2; cdr3_nt: TGTGCTAGCAGCTTAGGAACCGGGTTAGGTGCCGGGGAGCTGTTTTTT; cdr3_aa: CASSLGTGLGAGELFF
d_call: NA; v_call: TRBV28; clone_size: NA; j_call: TRBJ2-7; cdr3_nt: TGTGCCAGCATACGCAGGGTAGGGGGGGACGAGCAGTACTTC; cdr3_aa: CASIRRVGGDEQYF
d_call: NA; v_call: TRBV28; clone_size: once; j_call: TRBJ1-6; cdr3_nt: TGTGCCAGCAAAAACGGGAATAATTCACCCCTCCACTTT; cdr3_aa: CASKNGNNSPLHF
d_call: NA; v_call: TRBV5-6; clone_size: few; j_call: TRBJ1-5; cdr3_nt: TGTGCCAGCAGCTCTTATGACATTCAGGGACAGCCCCAGCATTTT; cdr3_aa: CASSSYDIQGQPQHF
d_call: NA; v_call: TRBV4-1; clone_size: few; j_call: TRBJ1-3; cdr3_nt: TGCGCCAGCAGCCAAGATCTTACGCAGGGGCTAACCTCTGGAAACACCATATATTTT; cdr3_aa: CASSQDLTQGLTSGNTIYF
d_call: TRBD2; v_call: TRBV5-1; clone_size: once; j_call: TRBJ2-3; cdr3_nt: TGCGCCAGCAGCCCCCCGGGAGGGTCTTCAGATACGCAGTATTTT; cdr3_aa: CASSPPGGSSDTQYF